This T cell receptor (beta chain) was recovered during a study of cytomegalovirus exposure and HLA in healthy donors. Germline values: CDR1 SGHTA, CDR2 FQGNSA. The CDR3 has 13 amino acids. V lost 5 bases and J lost 5, with 11 bases in between. Notes on the study in general: Many donors shared some public TCRs, even though most TCR sequences were rare. Only CMV serostatus was available as immune exposure information. A prior analysis recorded that most TCR beta V segments were productive about 87% or about 30% of the time.

Of note for this clone: Its cognate antigen is unknown.

The PCR employed 60 Vbeta primers together with 13 Jbeta primers. The table came from immunoSEQ multiplex PCR; TCRdb's copy has only in-frame clones and leaves some out. The repertoire holds about 140,000 clones, with 70% to 75% as singletons. What was sequenced was PBMCs. The sequence derives from a woman aged 30 to 39 in good health and CMV-seronegative. This chain links TRBV7-2 with TRBJ2-3, with unresolved D. CDR3: CASSITREDTQYF. As DNA, the CDR3 is TGTGCCAGCAGCATAACGCGAGAAGATACGCAGTATTTT.